The T cell receptor beta chain described here comes from a study of cytomegalovirus exposure and HLA in healthy donors. Study-wide results and limits: The authors later linked a missense DCLRE1C variant to TCR beta V- and J-gene trimming.

In the PCR, 60 Vbeta and 13 Jbeta primers were used. The data were produced by immunoSEQ multiplex PCR, yet TCRdb's version contains in-frame clones alone and is incomplete. Of some 120,000 clones listed, around 80% are singletons. The germline V gene has CDR1 MNHEY and CDR2 SMNVEV (reference sequence). V lost 6 bases to trimming and J lost 5 bases, with 13 bases between them. CDR3 length: 13 residues. With regard to this clone: Antigen: not known.

The clonotype comes from a man between 18 and 29 years old in good health and CMV-seronegative. J is TRBJ1-1 and V is TRBV27; D is uncertain. Input material: PBMCs. The CDR3 DNA sequence: TGTGCCAGCAGCGACTCCAGAGGAACTGAAGCTTTCTTT. Protein: CASSDSRGTEAFF.